Each of the 22 T cell receptor beta chains below was sequenced from the same sample in a study of T cell clonality in common variable immunodeficiency. This table comes from immunoSEQ multiplex PCR, and its TCRdb copy is limited to in-frame clones, with some not included. Listed for the sample are about 52,000 clones, none seen a single time. The sequencing input was peripheral blood mononuclear cells. All receptors come from a person between 18 and 75 years old in good health.

At least ten counts were recorded for this clone. The CDR3 end falls 3 residues outside the read, so it is completed with the germline J gene. The chain recombines TRBV6-1 with TRBJ2-1, with D possibly being TRBD2 (6 bases). The CDR3 covers 15 residues. The germline CDR1 and CDR2 sequences are MNHNS and SASEGT. The ends were cut back, 2 bases at V and 0 bases at J, with 8 bases in the middle. CDR3 region: CASSETGGSYNEQFF. The DNA read from the CDR3 is TGTGCCAGCAGTGAAACCGGGGGCTCCTACAATGAG.

To note about this clone: The read stops 3 residues short of the end of the CDR3; the missing end is completed from the germline J gene. The chain uses TRBV2 and TRBJ2-1, with no clear D. The CDR3 length is 12 residues. The V gene's germline CDR1 is SNHLY and CDR2 FYNNEI. V was pared by 9 bases and J by 9 bases, with 15 bases between. The covered CDR3 bases are TGTGCCAGTGAGCCGCTGGGCTCTGAG. Its protein product is CASEPLGSE. The CDR3 in full is CASEPLGSEQFF. Combining the CDR3 with reference TRBV2 and TRBJ2-1 gives the whole variable domain EPEVTQTPSHQVTQMGQEVILRCVPISNHLYFYWYRQILGQKVEFLVSFYNNEISEKSEIFDDQFSVERPDGSNFTLKIRSTKLEDSAMYFCASEPLGSEQFFGPGTRLTVL.

Many counts were recorded for this clone. Partial CDR3 DNA: TGTGCCAGCAGCTTAAGGGCAATTACCTACGAG. It translates to CASSLRAITYE. Given in full, the CDR3 is CASSLRAITYEQYF. The chain joins TRBV7-2 to TRBJ2-7, with D uncertain. The read halts 3 residues ahead of the CDR3 end, with the missing end drawn from the germline J gene. CDR1 and CDR2 (germline): SGHTA, FQGNSA. The CDR3 extends over 14 amino acids. V was cut by 2 bases and J by 2 bases, with 10 bases left in between. Using reference TRBV7-2 and TRBJ2-7 for the parts outside the CDR3, the full variable domain is GAGVSQSPSNKVTEKGKDVELRCDPISGHTALYWYRQSLGQGLEFLIYFQGNSAPDKSGLPSDRFSAERTGGSVSTLTIQRTQQEDSAVYLCASSLRAITYEQYFGPGTRLTVT.

This clone was recorded at least ten times. The DNA ends 3 residues before the CDR3 does, and the rest of the CDR3 is filled in from the germline J gene. The chain uses TRBV20-1 and TRBJ1-2, with 7 bases lining up with TRBD1. The CDR3 consists of 12 residues. With V trimmed by 3 bases and J by 6 bases, 4 bases remained unmatched. Germline V CDR1 and CDR2: DFQATT, SNEGSKA (reference sequence). This CDR3 is CSASRGGDGYTF. The CDR3 bases that were read are TGCAGTGCTAGTCGAGGGGGCGATGGC.

This clone was observed a few times. The CDR3 bases that were read are TGTGCCAGTAAATACCCGTCGGGGGTGAACACTGAA. Amino acid sequence: CASKYPSGVNTE. The full-length CDR3 reads as CASKYPSGVNTEAFF. The chain is built from TRBV19 and TRBJ1-1; D is perhaps TRBD1 (5 bases). The read ends 3 residues shy of where the CDR3 ends; the end is completed using the germline J gene. The CDR3 runs 15 residues. V lost 7 bases, J lost 0 bases, and 15 bases lay in between. Germline loops: CDR1 LNHDA, CDR2 SQIVND (reference sequence).

This clone was seen at least ten times. The read comes to an end 3 residues before the CDR3 does, leaving the germline J gene to fill in the end. The V and J genes are TRBV19 and TRBJ1-4; tentative D call: TRBD1 (5 bases). Germline CDR1 and CDR2: LNHDA and SQIVND (reference sequence). The CDR3 consists of 15 residues. Trimming removed 1 base from V and 4 bases from J, with 10 bases in between. CDR3 amino acids: CASSIGGEINEKLFF. The part of the CDR3 DNA that was read is TGTGCCAGTAGTATAGGAGGGGAAATTAATGAAAAA.

Regarding this clone: The CDR3 end falls 3 residues outside the read, so it is completed with the germline J gene. The chain links TRBV7-8 to TRBJ1-1, with a tentative D call TRBD1 (5 bases). This CDR3 has 13 amino acids. Germline V gene data show CDR1 as SGHVS and CDR2 as FQNEAQ. CDR3 DNA (partial): TGTGCCAGCAGCCCTGGACTAGCGGGGGGA. Translated, it gives CASSPGLAGG. The whole CDR3 reads CASSPGLAGGAFF.

This clone appeared many times. The read is 3 residues too short to cover the CDR3 end, so that end is filled in from the germline J gene. V gene TRBV10-3 combines with J gene TRBJ2-5; no reliable D call. The V end lost 3 bases, the J end lost 7 bases, and 9 bases lay between the germline ends. Germline V lookup: CDR1 ENHRY, CDR2 SYGVKD. There are 12 residues in the CDR3. This CDR3 reads CAISEGRSTQYF. Incomplete CDR3 DNA: TGTGCCATCAGTGAAGGGCGTTCGACC.

In its sample, this clone was seen a few times. The observed sequence ends 3 residues before the CDR3 terminus, with the missing tail filled in from the germline J gene. The chain combines TRBV30 with TRBJ2-4; D is unresolved. This CDR3 comprises 14 residues. Germline-derived CDR1 and CDR2 are GTSNPN and SVGIG (reference sequence). CDR3 amino acids: CAWSVIHSNYGQYF. The covered CDR3 bases are TGTGCCTGGAGTGTTATCCACTCTAACTATGGT.

There are many counts of this clone. The read comes to an end 3 residues before the CDR3 does, leaving the germline J gene to fill in the end. This sequence joins TRBV6-2 or TRBV6-3 and TRBJ2-3; 16 bases line up with TRBD2. CDR3 size: 15 residues. V was clipped by 5 bases and J by 4 bases; unmatched bases: 0. Germline V CDR1 and CDR2: MNHEY, SVGEGT. This chain's CDR3 is CASSGTSGGADTQYF. The sequenced CDR3 bases are TGTGCCAGCAGTGGGACTAGCGGGGGGGCAGATACG.

In this sample, this clone turned up a few times. With a much larger clone just one base away, this may be a read error. The observed sequence ends 3 residues before the CDR3 terminus, with the missing tail filled in from the germline J gene. This sequence joins TRBV19 and TRBJ2-2; D is perhaps TRBD1 (6 bases). This CDR3 comprises 15 residues. CDR1 LNHDA and CDR2 SQIVND come from the germline V gene (reference sequence). CDR3 in amino acids: CASTPQGGILEKLFF. The covered CDR3 bases are TGTGCCAGTACTCCACAGGGTGGGATTTTGGAAAAG.

In regard to this clone: Coverage ceases 3 residues before the CDR3 finishes, and the germline J gene fills in the end. The chain recombines TRBV6-2 or TRBV6-3 with TRBJ1-1; 7 bases map to TRBD1. This CDR3 region has 13 residues. Germline values: CDR1 MNHEY, CDR2 SVGEGT. Partial CDR3 DNA: TGTGCCAGCAGTTATCACCCCGGGACAGAT. This encodes CASSYHPGTD. The CDR3 as a whole reads CASSYHPGTDAFF.

Comments on this clone: The CDR3 end is not reached by the read, which stops 3 residues before it; the germline J gene fills it in. V usage is TRBV7-3 and J usage is TRBJ2-2; 13 positions match TRBD2. The CDR3 runs 17 residues. V lost 0 bases, J lost 4 bases, and 2 bases stayed unmatched. Germline V lookup: CDR1 SGHTA, CDR2 FQGTGA. The sequenced part of the CDR3 DNA is TGTGCCAGCAGCTTAACGGGACTAGCGGGAATCACCGGGGAG. Protein sequence: CASSLTGLAGITGE. The full CDR3 sequence reads CASSLTGLAGITGELFF.

There are many counts of this clone. The read finishes 3 residues shy of the CDR3 end, and the germline J gene is used to complete it. The chain combines TRBV18 with TRBJ2-5, with 8 bases that match TRBD1. The CDR3 is 16 amino acids. The ends lost 3 bases at V and 2 bases at J; junction bases unmatched: 8. CDR1 is KGHSH and CDR2 is LQKENI in the germline V gene. The sequenced CDR3 bases are TGTGCCAGCTCACCGTTTAACAGGGGGATACAAGAGACC. Encoded protein: CASSPFNRGIQET. The whole CDR3 protein is CASSPFNRGIQETQYF.

As concerns this clone: The read is 3 residues too short to cover the CDR3 end, so that end is filled in from the germline J gene. The chain combines TRBV7-9 with TRBJ1-5; tentative D call: TRBD1 (5 bases). V lost 5 bases and J 5 bases, leaving 10 bases between the germline ends. The CDR3 spans 13 residues. CDR1 is SEHNR, CDR2 FQNEAQ, per germline (reference sequence). The CDR3 loop reads CASSVGGDQPQHF. The sequenced part of the CDR3 DNA is TGTGCCAGCAGCGTCGGGGGGGATCAGCCC.

Worth noting for this clone: The read falls 3 residues short of the CDR3 end, and the missing part is taken from the germline J gene. The chain links TRBV18 to TRBJ1-2; 10 bases are shared with TRBD1. The germline gives CDR1 KGHSH, CDR2 LQKENI. The junction had 4 bases not matched to a gene; V was cut back by 5 bases and J by 4 bases. CDR3 length: 14 residues. This CDR3 reads CASSSTGGSYGYTF. The covered CDR3 bases are TGTGCCAGCTCATCGACAGGGGGCTCCTATGGC.

There are many counts of this clone. Its ends do not fully match the called genes, so a read error is possible. The DNA read from the CDR3 is TGTGCTAGCAGCCCGTGGACAGGGGTCAGCGATGAG. The encoded protein is CASSPWTGVSDE. The entire CDR3 protein reads CASSPWTGVSDEQFF. V gene TRBV7-7 combines with J gene TRBJ2-1, with 9 nucleotides matching TRBD1. Read sequence stops 3 residues before the CDR3 end, and the germline J gene provides the missing end. The length of the CDR3 is 15 residues. Germline V CDR1 and CDR2: SSHAT, FNYEAQ (reference sequence). Looking up the rest from reference TRBV7-7 and TRBJ2-1 gives the full variable domain: GAGVSQSPRYKVTKRGQDVTLRCDPISSHATLYWYQQALGQGPEFLTYFNYEAQPDKSGLPSDRFSAERPEGSISTLTIQRTEQRDSAMYRCASSPWTGVSDEQFFGPGTRLTVL.

This clone was seen at least ten times. CDR3: CASSPFGLAENEQFF. The CDR3 DNA, read in part, is TGTGCCAGCAGCCCATTTGGACTAGCGGAGAATGAG. The chain couples TRBV7-3 to TRBJ2-1; TRBD2 matches at 10 bases. Read sequence stops 3 residues before the CDR3 end, and the germline J gene provides the missing end. There are 15 residues in the CDR3. In germline, CDR1 is SGHTA, CDR2 FQGTGA. V lost 5 bases, J lost 7 bases, and 8 bases stayed unmatched.

This clone occurred a few times. The read falls 3 residues short of the CDR3 end, and the missing part is taken from the germline J gene. The V call is TRBV11-1, the J call TRBJ2-3; D ambiguous. From germline, CDR1 is SGHAT and CDR2 FQDESV (reference sequence). Trimming pared 1 base from V and 4 bases from J, leaving 9 bases between. This CDR3 comprises 14 residues. The CDR3 bases that were read are TGTGCCAGCAGCTTAGGGGCGTCGTCAGATACG. It yields the protein CASSLGASSDT. Given in full, the CDR3 is CASSLGASSDTQYF.

In this sample, this clone turned up a few times. The read terminates 3 residues before the CDR3 end, so the remaining end is supplied by the germline J gene. V usage is TRBV30 and J usage is TRBJ2-2, with 8 bases aligning to TRBD1. The germline V gene has CDR1 GTSNPN and CDR2 SVGIG (reference sequence). CDR3 length: 14 amino acids. The CDR3 DNA, read in part, is TGTGCCTGGAGTGTAATCACAGGGGGATCACCG. Translating gives CAWSVITGGSP. The whole CDR3 protein reads CAWSVITGGSPLFF.

This clone has just a few counts. The DNA ends 3 residues before the CDR3 does, and the rest of the CDR3 is filled in from the germline J gene. J is TRBJ2-3 and V is TRBV7-9, with 14 nucleotides matching TRBD2. Germline V gene data show CDR1 as SEHNR and CDR2 as FQNEAQ (reference sequence). CDR3 length: 14 residues. The CDR3 sequence is CASSVGLAGETQYF. The CDR3 DNA, read in part, is TGTGCCAGCAGCGTGGGACTAGCGGGGGAGACG.

This clone has ten or more counts. The read halts 3 residues ahead of the CDR3 end, with the missing end drawn from the germline J gene. The chain links TRBV20-1 to TRBJ2-4, with 10 nucleotides matching TRBD1. Trimming cost V 5 bases and J 6 bases; bases outside gene matches: 7. The CDR3 loop spans 14 amino acids. Germline V gene lookup returns CDR1 DFQATT and CDR2 SNEGSKA (reference sequence). The sequenced CDR3 bases are TGCAGTGCTGTAGACAGGGGGCTGGGAAACATT. Protein: CSAVDRGLGNI. The entire CDR3 reads CSAVDRGLGNIQYF.